This T cell receptor beta chain comes out of a study of radiotherapy plus CTLA-4 blockade in lung cancer. Study overall: Of the patients, about 18% showed objective responses and 31% attained disease control. Study-level points and caveats: In blood, TCR clones derived from the tumor expanded after radiotherapy plus ipilimumab. Reports identified early blood T cell clone dynamics, with interferon-beta, as the best response predictor.

Patients had chemo-refractory metastatic non-small-cell lung cancer and received focal radiation plus CTLA-4 blockade that used ipilimumab. CDR3 length equals 14 residues. CDR1 is GTSNPN and CDR2 is SVGIG in the germline V gene (reference sequence). The V segment lost 2 bases and the J segment 5 bases; nucleotides outside the gene matches: 7. Profiled with immunoSEQ multiplex PCR; TCRdb holds only in-frame clones, not every one. This sample has 40,000 to 50,000 clones, with approximately 78% found just once. With respect to this clone: Antigen: not known.

This chain uses TRBV30 with TRBJ2-7, with 9 bases matching TRBD1. Sequenced here: peripheral blood, sampled from a patient treated with radiotherapy plus ipilimumab. The receptor was derived from a human donor with non-small cell lung cancer who had stable disease on radiotherapy plus ipilimumab. The CDR3 protein is CAWSPKGTGNEQYF. CDR3 DNA sequence: TGTGCCTGGAGTCCGAAGGGGACAGGGAACGAGCAGTACTTC.